The 6 T cell receptor beta chains below come from one sample, sequenced in a study of identical twins. In TCRdb, the 5' RACE reads were re-called with MiXCR into one record per CDR3 protein. Of 400,000 to 500,000 distinct CDR3 sequences detected, 15% to 20% appear once; the ten largest clones hold 9% to 15%. Sequencing input: naive T cells sorted from blood. The origin of the receptors is a man in his forties or fifties in good health.

This chain uses TRBV9 with TRBJ2-3, with 8 positions matching TRBD2. The trim removed 0 bases at V and 3 bases at J, leaving 3 bases unmatched. Germline assignment: CDR1 SGDLS and CDR2 YYNGEE. The CDR3 contains 15 residues. The CDR3 is CASSVAGGLTDTQYF. For the CDR3, the DNA is TGTGCCAGCAGCGTAGCGGGAGGGCTTACAGATACGCAGTATTTT.

The chain employs TRBV19 and TRBJ2-7; D remains unclear. Germline lookup yields CDR1 LNHDA and CDR2 SQIVND (reference sequence). V was clipped by 4 bases and J by 2 bases, with 15 bases between them. This CDR3 has 15 residues. For the CDR3, the DNA is TGTGCCAGTAGTACCGATCCCATCGGACCCTACGAGCAGTACTTC. It is translated as CASSTDPIGPYEQYF.

In this sample, this clonotype turned up a few times. V gene TRBV12-1 combines with J gene TRBJ2-2; the table assigns TRBD2, which was not confirmed against the DNA. TRBV12-1 is assigned pseudogene status. There are 15 residues in the CDR3. CDR3 bases: TGTGCCAGCAGCTTGGGACCAGTAGGGGCCGGGGAGCTGTTTTTT. Translated: CASSLGPVGAGELFF.

V usage is TRBV19 and J usage is TRBJ2-2; TRBD1 aligns across 8 bases. The V segment lost 7 bases and the J segment 4 bases; nucleotides outside the gene matches: 11. Per germline, CDR1 LNHDA and CDR2 SQIVND (reference sequence). This CDR3 region has 16 residues. CDR3: CASTVTRGPSTGELFF. The CDR3 DNA is TGTGCCAGTACTGTGACCAGGGGGCCGAGCACCGGGGAGCTGTTTTTT.

This clonotype was found a few times. J is TRBJ1-2 and V is TRBV6-2 or TRBV6-3; 7 positions agree with TRBD1. The germline V gene has CDR1 MNHEY and CDR2 SVGEGT. The ends lost 5 bases at V and 7 bases at J; junction bases unmatched: 13. This CDR3 has 15 amino acids. CDR3 region: CASSRRPGQSGGYTF. The CDR3 coding sequence is TGTGCCAGCAGTCGCCGACCGGGACAGTCGGGTGGCTACACCTTC.

This clonotype was observed at least ten times. This chain joins TRBV7-9 and TRBJ2-1; D is possibly TRBD1 (5 bases). The ends were cut back, 5 bases at V and 8 bases at J, with 16 bases in the middle. The CDR3 extends over 14 amino acids. CDR1 is SEHNR, CDR2 FQNEAQ, per germline (reference sequence). CDR3: CASSPSRQSDEQFF. The CDR3, as DNA: TGTGCCAGCAGCCCCTCACGACAGTCCGATGAGCAGTTCTTC.